This entry lists 21 T cell receptor beta chains sequenced from one sample in a study of PD-1 blockade in classical Hodgkin lymphoma. Measured with immunoSEQ multiplex PCR; TCRdb has only the in-frame clones, and not every one. Altogether fewer than 45,000 clones are present, around three fifths being singletons, with the ten largest covering about 3.4%. Indicated time point: cycle 4 day 1 (C4D1), after five to seven weeks of nivolumab. Autologous stem cell transplantation was followed by relapse in every patient, and brentuximab vedotin exposure varied. The input for sequencing was peripheral blood mononuclear cells (PBMCs), taken before the fourth cycle of nivolumab. These receptors all stem from a human donor with classical Hodgkin lymphoma.

J is TRBJ1-4 and V is TRBV19; no reliable D call. The ends were cut back, 3 bases at V and 8 bases at J, with 16 bases in the middle. In germline, CDR1 is LNHDA, CDR2 SQIVND (reference sequence). CDR3 length equals 15 residues. CDR3 DNA sequence: TGTGCCAGTAGTATCGGGGATCATGGTGCAGAAAAACTGTTTTTT. Amino acids: CASSIGDHGAEKLFF.

V is TRBV29-1 and J is TRBJ2-1; D unclear. The CDR3 sequence is 11 residues long. Germline CDR1 is SQVTM and CDR2 is ANQGSEA. V lost 5 bases and J lost 3, with 5 bases in between. CDR3: CSVKNYNEQFF. CDR3 DNA sequence: TGCAGCGTTAAGAACTACAATGAGCAGTTCTTC.

CDR3 DNA: TGTGCCAGCAGTTCTAACACAGCTGGCTACACCTTC. Its protein is CASSSNTAGYTF. The V call is TRBV6-5, the J call TRBJ1-2; D is unclear. The CDR3 has 12 residues. V gave up 4 bases and J gave up 7 bases, with 10 bases separating them. The germline V gene encodes CDR1 MNHEY and CDR2 SVGAGI.

The CDR3 bases are TGTGCCAGCAGTTACGGCGACACAGATACGCAGTATTTT. Protein sequence: CASSYGDTDTQYF. The chain recombines TRBV6-5 with TRBJ2-3; D is ambiguous. The CDR3 covers 13 residues. With 2 bases removed from V and 2 bases from J, the gap between germline ends came to 5 bases. Germline V CDR1 and CDR2: MNHEY, SVGAGI.

The gene calls are TRBV25-1 and TRBJ1-2; TRBD1 might be the D (5 bases). The CDR3 has 15 amino acids. The V end lost 0 bases, the J end lost 8 bases, and 16 bases lay between the germline ends. The germline V gene encodes CDR1 MGHDK and CDR2 SYGVNS. In DNA, the CDR3 is TGTGCCAGCAGTGAATATGGCCAGGGAAGGGAAGGCTACACCTTC. It yields the protein CASSEYGQGREGYTF.

The V and J genes are TRBV9 and TRBJ1-2; possibly TRBD1 for D (5 bases). Between the trimmed V and J ends, which lost 7 bases and 7 bases, there was a span of 14 bases. The CDR3 length is 12 residues. Looked up from germline, CDR1 is SGDLS and CDR2 is YYNGEE. CDR3 nucleotide sequence: TGTGCCAGCGGGCCGGGCAGGGCTGGCTACACCTTC. It is translated as CASGPGRAGYTF.

The chain links TRBV18 to TRBJ2-7; D is tentatively TRBD1 or TRBD2 (5 bases each). Trimming removed 8 bases from V and 5 bases from J, with 16 bases in between. Germline CDR1 and CDR2: KGHSH and LQKENI. There are 13 residues in the CDR3. DNA of the CDR3: TGTGCCAGCCTACGGGTCCTGGGGGACGAGCAGTACTTC. This encodes CASLRVLGDEQYF.

This sequence joins TRBV7-2 and TRBJ2-5; D possibly uses TRBD1 or TRBD2 (7 bases each). The ends were cut back, 1 base at V and 2 bases at J, with 11 bases in the middle. Germline V gives CDR1 SGHTA, CDR2 FQGNSA. The CDR3 totals 15 residues. DNA of the CDR3: TGTGCCAGCAGCTTAGGACAGGGAGGGCAAGAGACCCAGTACTTC. It translates to CASSLGQGGQETQYF.

The chain couples TRBV10-1 to TRBJ2-5; no clear D gene. This CDR3 is 12 amino acids long. The ends were cut back, 6 bases at V and 4 bases at J, with 9 bases in the middle. Germline CDR1 WNHNN, CDR2 SYGVQD (reference sequence). CDR3 residues: CASSAGRETQYF. CDR3 in DNA: TGCGCCAGCAGCGCCGGGCGAGAGACCCAGTACTTC.

The CDR3 bases are TGTGCCAGCAGCTTAGACGGGTCCCGCCAAGAGACCCAGTACTTC. Its translation is CASSLDGSRQETQYF. This chain joins TRBV11-3 and TRBJ2-5, with D unclear. Germline lookup yields CDR1 SGHNT and CDR2 YENEEA. Trimming left V 0 bases short and J 1 base short, with 9 bases between. This CDR3 spans 15 amino acids.

V is TRBV2 and J is TRBJ1-6; TRBD1 is a possible D gene (5 bases). Trimming cost V 5 bases and J 12 bases, with 14 bases left between them. There are 13 residues in the CDR3. Germline CDR1 reads SNHLY; CDR2 reads FYNNEI. The CDR3 loop reads CASSYGPQGPLHF. CDR3 DNA sequence: TGTGCCAGCAGTTATGGGCCGCAGGGACCCCTCCACTTT.

This clone is classed as medium-sized (0.01 to 0.1%). V usage is TRBV7-2 and J usage is TRBJ2-7, with a weak D call TRBD2 (5 bases). V gave up 2 bases and J gave up 3 bases, with 11 bases separating them. CDR1 is SGHTA, CDR2 FQGNSA, per germline. The CDR3 has 14 residues. This CDR3 is CASSLSGTFYEQYF. The CDR3 region has the DNA TGTGCCAGCAGCTTAAGCGGAACCTTCTACGAGCAGTACTTC. Looking up the rest from reference TRBV7-2 and TRBJ2-7 gives the full variable domain: GAGVSQSPSNKVTEKGKDVELRCDPISGHTALYWYRQSLGQGLEFLIYFQGNSAPDKSGLPSDRFSAERTGGSVSTLTIQRTQQEDSAVYLCASSLSGTFYEQYFGPGTRLTVT.

The rearrangement uses TRBV5-6 and TRBJ2-5; D is uncertain. CDR1 and CDR2 from the germline V gene are SGHDT and YYEEEE. Trimming removed 2 bases at V and 1 base at J, with 6 bases between. This CDR3 spans 13 amino acids. CDR3 amino acids: CASSLDTQETQYF. DNA for the CDR3: TGTGCCAGCAGCTTAGACACCCAAGAGACCCAGTACTTC.

The chain carries TRBV7-2 and TRBJ2-7; the D gene could be TRBD1 or TRBD2 (5 bases each). The V end lost 5 bases, the J end lost 0 bases, and 17 bases lay between the germline ends. The CDR3 spans 16 residues. The germline V gene has CDR1 SGHTA and CDR2 FQGNSA. The CDR3 coding sequence is TGTGCCAGCAGCGCCGCCGGGACGGCGGGCTCCTACGAGCAGTACTTC. The encoded protein is CASSAAGTAGSYEQYF. Using reference TRBV7-2 and TRBJ2-7 for the parts outside the CDR3, the full variable domain is GAGVSQSPSNKVTEKGKDVELRCDPISGHTALYWYRQSLGQGLEFLIYFQGNSAPDKSGLPSDRFSAERTGGSVSTLTIQRTQQEDSAVYLCASSAAGTAGSYEQYFGPGTRLTVT.

This clone was seen a single time. This sequence joins TRBV18 and TRBJ2-1; D is undetermined. The CDR3 runs 15 residues. V was trimmed by 6 bases and J by 2 bases, leaving 14 bases between them. Germline V gene data show CDR1 as KGHSH and CDR2 as LQKENI. CDR3 bases: TGTGCCAGCTCTCCCGGGCAACCTGCCTACAATGAGCAGTTCTTC. It is translated as CASSPGQPAYNEQFF.

This rearrangement joins TRBV28 to TRBJ2-7; D gene uncertain. The germline V and J ends were trimmed by 6 bases and 3 bases, with 9 bases remaining between them. The CDR3 runs 12 residues. Germline V CDR1 and CDR2: MDHEN, SYDVKM. The CDR3 here is CASSTTRYEQYF. CDR3 coding DNA: TGTGCCAGCAGCACCACCCGCTACGAGCAGTACTTC.

This chain connects TRBV14 to TRBJ2-5; D is uncertain. The length of the CDR3 is 15 residues. Germline loops: CDR1 SGHDN, CDR2 FVKESK. With 4 bases removed from V and 2 bases from J, the gap between germline ends came to 14 bases. The CDR3 loop is CASSRIGRLQETQYF. In DNA, the CDR3 is TGTGCCAGCAGCCGGATAGGACGGCTACAAGAGACCCAGTACTTC.

This chain links TRBV15 with TRBJ2-3; the match to TRBD2 covers 9 bases. CDR3 size: 18 residues. V lost 4 bases, J lost 2 bases, and 13 bases stayed unmatched. Germline CDR1 reads LNHNV; CDR2 reads YYDKDF (reference sequence). CDR3 in amino acids: CATSTSGRILSSTDTQYF. In DNA, the CDR3 is TGTGCCACCAGCACAAGCGGGAGGATCCTCAGTTCCACAGATACGCAGTATTTT.

The chain couples TRBV27 to TRBJ1-1; possibly TRBD1 for D (6 bases). From germline, CDR1 is MNHEY and CDR2 SMNVEV (reference sequence). CDR3 size: 15 residues. V was trimmed by 0 bases and J by 3 bases, leaving 11 bases between them. The CDR3 coding sequence is TGTGCCAGCAGTTTATCTATGGCAGGGGACACTGAAGCTTTCTTT. Residues: CASSLSMAGDTEAFF.

The genes are TRBV25-1 and TRBJ1-4, with TRBD1 as a possible D gene (6 bases). Germline CDR1 and CDR2: MGHDK and SYGVNS. CDR3 length: 13 residues. The V gene lost 5 bases and the J gene lost 8 bases, with 12 bases spanning the gap. CDR3 in DNA: TGTGCCAGCAGTTGGACAGATAGCGAAAAACTGTTTTTT. Protein product: CASSWTDSEKLFF.

The rearrangement uses TRBV6-1 and TRBJ2-7; TRBD2 matches 9 bases. This CDR3 region has 13 residues. V dropped 5 bases and J dropped 6; count of bases not matched to a gene: 5. In germline, CDR1 is MNHNS, CDR2 SASEGT. The CDR3 sequence: CASSLSGRLEQYF. CDR3 DNA sequence: TGTGCCAGCAGTCTCAGCGGGAGGCTCGAGCAGTACTTC.